This T cell receptor beta chain was sequenced for a study of shared clonotypes between healthy human individuals. The length of the CDR3 is 15 residues. Looked up from germline, CDR1 is MNHNS and CDR2 is SASEGT. Trimming removed 2 bases at V and 4 bases at J, with 14 bases between. This clone has only one observation. Using immunoSEQ multiplex PCR, the repertoire was profiled, and TCRdb retains in-frame clones only, with some absent. Of over a million clones in the sample, 96% were seen once. The rearrangement uses TRBV6-1 and TRBJ1-2; D might be TRBD1 (5 bases). This TCR was recovered from a man between 25 and 39 years old in good health. Specimen: naive CD4+ T cells sorted from blood. The subset here: CD45RA+ positively selected. The CDR3 DNA sequence: TGTGCCAGCAGTGAATCGAAGGGGTTCGGCTATGGCTACACCTTC. This translates into CASSESKGFGYGYTF.